This TCR beta chain originates from a study of blood T cell repertoires in COVID-19. On the study more broadly: The United States, Italy and Spain provided the acute and convalescent COVID-19 samples. Sources were T cells, B-cell-depleted T cells, or PBMCs; the material itself was cDNA or gDNA.

Original methodology: Reference gene primer amplification in the assay estimated nucleated cell counts. Sequencing was performed with immunoSEQ multiplex PCR; in TCRdb, only in-frame clones are kept and a portion is missing. Clone size and the V and J calls come from that table; the DNA yielded D and trimming. The data show some 100,000 clones, roughly 87% seen once. This CDR3 has 16 residues. Germline V lookup: CDR1 SGHTS, CDR2 YDEGEE. Trimming took 3 bases from V and 5 from J; bases not matched to a gene: 9. The sequenced material came from peripheral blood. The clonotype was recovered from a man aged 25 to 40 in a cohort sampled during active COVID-19. The J gene is TRBJ1-5, the V gene TRBV5-8, with 9 bases matching TRBD1. This CDR3 is CASSWTPGQGHQPQHF. The CDR3 DNA follows: TGTGCCAGCAGCTGGACACCGGGACAGGGACATCAGCCCCAGCATTTT.